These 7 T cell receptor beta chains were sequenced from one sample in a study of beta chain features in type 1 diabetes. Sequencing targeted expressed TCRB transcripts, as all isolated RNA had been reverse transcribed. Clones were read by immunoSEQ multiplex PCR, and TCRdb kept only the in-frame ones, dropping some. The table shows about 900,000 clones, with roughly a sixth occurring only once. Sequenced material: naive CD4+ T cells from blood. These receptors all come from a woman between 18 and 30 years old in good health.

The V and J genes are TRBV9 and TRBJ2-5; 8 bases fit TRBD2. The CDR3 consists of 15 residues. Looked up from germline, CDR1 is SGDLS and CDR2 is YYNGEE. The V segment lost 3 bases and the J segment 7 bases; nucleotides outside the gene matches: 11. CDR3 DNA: TGTGCCAGCAGCGAGGCGGGAGGACCTTGGGGGACCCAGTACTTC. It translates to CASSEAGGPWGTQYF.

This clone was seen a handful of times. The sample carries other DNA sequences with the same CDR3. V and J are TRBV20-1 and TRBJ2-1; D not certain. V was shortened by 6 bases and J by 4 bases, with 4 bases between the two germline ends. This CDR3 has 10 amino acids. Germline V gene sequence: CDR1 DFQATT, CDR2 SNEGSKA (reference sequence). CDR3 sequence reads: CSATYNEQFF. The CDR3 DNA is TGCAGTGCCACATACAATGAGCAGTTCTTC.

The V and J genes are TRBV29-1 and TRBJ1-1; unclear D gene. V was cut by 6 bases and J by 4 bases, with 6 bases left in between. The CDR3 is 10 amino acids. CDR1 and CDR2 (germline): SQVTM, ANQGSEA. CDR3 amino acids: CSVQATEAFF. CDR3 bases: TGCAGCGTCCAAGCCACTGAAGCTTTCTTT.

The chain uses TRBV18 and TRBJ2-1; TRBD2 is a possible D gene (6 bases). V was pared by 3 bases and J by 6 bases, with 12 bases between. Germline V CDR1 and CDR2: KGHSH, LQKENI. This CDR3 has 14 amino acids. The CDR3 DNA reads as TGTGCCAGCTCACCTTACACTAGCTCCAATGAGCAGTTCTTC. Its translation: CASSPYTSSNEQFF.

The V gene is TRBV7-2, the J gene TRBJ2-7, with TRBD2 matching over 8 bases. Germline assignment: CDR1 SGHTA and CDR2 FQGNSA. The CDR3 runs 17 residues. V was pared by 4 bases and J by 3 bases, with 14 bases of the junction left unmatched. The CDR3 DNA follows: TGTGCCAGCAGCTCCTCCGGGGGGGCTCTACCTAGCTACGAGCAGTACTTC. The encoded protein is CASSSSGGALPSYEQYF.

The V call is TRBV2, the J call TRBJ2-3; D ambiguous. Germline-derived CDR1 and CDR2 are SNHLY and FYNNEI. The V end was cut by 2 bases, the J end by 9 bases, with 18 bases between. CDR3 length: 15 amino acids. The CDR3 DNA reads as TGTGCCAGCAGTGAATTTGGCCATCCGGTCGGGACGCAGTATTTT. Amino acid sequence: CASSEFGHPVGTQYF.

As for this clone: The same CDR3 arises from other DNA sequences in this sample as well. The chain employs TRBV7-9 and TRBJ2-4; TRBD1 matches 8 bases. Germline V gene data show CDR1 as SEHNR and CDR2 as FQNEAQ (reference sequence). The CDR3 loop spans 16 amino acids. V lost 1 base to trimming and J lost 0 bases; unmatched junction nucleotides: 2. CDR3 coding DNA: TGTGCCAGCAGCTTAGGACAGGGGTTAGCCAAAAACATTCAGTACTTC. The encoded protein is CASSLGQGLAKNIQYF.